The entry below describes one T cell receptor beta chain. No cognate antigen has been identified for it. Base qualities are not at hand, and no much larger clone is one base apart. Collaborating institutions collected whole blood in K2EDTA tubes following their own protocols. Collaborator samples were shipped for TCRbeta analysis as frozen whole blood, isolated PBMCs, or DNA extracted from either sample type. The data derive from a study of blood T cell repertoires in COVID-19 (TCRdb year 2020). Regarding the study in general: Samples from collaborators originated in the United States, Italy and Spain and spanned both the acute and convalescent phases of COVID-19. The material from the prospective study consisted of cDNA or gDNA derived from T cells, B-cell-depleted T cells, or PBMCs. Deeply sampled blood TCRbeta repertoires from subjects exposed to, actively infected with, or recovered from COVID-19 were included in the dataset. The repertoires were released in a freely available public database intended as a resource for research on the immune response to SARS-CoV-2. The samples were drawn from two sources: the first 160 participants of the ongoing ImmuneRACE study, and 950 to 1,500 subjects contributed by 6 global collaborators. A de-identified subject ID, COVID-19 status, age in years and sex were almost always included in the sample metadata. Where HLA class I and class II types were available, the types were taken from metadata supplied by the sample provider, not from assay-based typing. Overall study outcomes, separate from this receptor: How much clinical and demographic metadata was included differed by source and by participant, and the metadata was provided uncurated.

TCRbeta CDR3 regions were amplified from genomic DNA by means of the immunoSEQ Assay, a bias-controlled multiplex PCR. The authors processed their data as follows. Nucleated cell counts per sample were estimated from amplification of reference gene primers within the assay. Sequence reads were collapsed and filtered to measure the absolute abundance of every unique TCRbeta CDR3 rearrangement. Productive Simpson clonality was computed per sample as the square root of Simpson's diversity index over productive rearrangements. TCRdb stores this immuneACCESS table with in-frame sequences only. Part of the clones is absent; in the studies checked, under half of the shortfall reflects unresolved V genes, and no reason is known for the rest. V and J calls and clone size are as listed in that table; D and trimming were resolved from the DNA. The sample records around 68,000 clones, more than 75% of which are singletons. The top ten constitute 5.5% to 8.5% of the sample.

This clonotype was sampled from a man in his forties or fifties with active COVID-19. The specimen sequenced was peripheral blood.

The CDR3 here reads CASSLRREQPQHF. The DNA sequence is given as TGTGCCAGCAGTTTGCGCCGGGAGCAGCCCCAGCATTTT. The chain is encoded by TRBV27 joined to TRBJ1-5; the D gene remains uncertain. CDR1 and CDR2, per the germline V gene (reference sequence), are MNHEY and SMNVEV. The trim is 3 bases for V and 7 bases for J, with a gap of 10 bases between the germline ends. From its cysteine to its phenylalanine, the CDR3 spans 13 amino acids. Just the 39-base CDR3 DNA is kept, in frame starting at base 1.